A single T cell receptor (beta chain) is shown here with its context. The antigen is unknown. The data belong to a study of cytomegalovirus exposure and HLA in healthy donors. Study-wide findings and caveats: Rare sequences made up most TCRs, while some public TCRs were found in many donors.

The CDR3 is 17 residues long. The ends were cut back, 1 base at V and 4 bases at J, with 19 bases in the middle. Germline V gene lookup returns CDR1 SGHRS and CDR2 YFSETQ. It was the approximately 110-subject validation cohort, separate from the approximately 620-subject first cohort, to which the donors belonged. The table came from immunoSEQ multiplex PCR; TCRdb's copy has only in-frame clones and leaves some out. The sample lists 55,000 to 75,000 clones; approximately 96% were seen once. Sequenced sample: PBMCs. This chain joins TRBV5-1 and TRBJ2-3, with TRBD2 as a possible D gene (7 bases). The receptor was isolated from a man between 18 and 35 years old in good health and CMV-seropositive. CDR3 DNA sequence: TGCGCCAGCAGCTTGAATCTACGGGGGGCGCGGGCAGATACGCAGTATTTT. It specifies CASSLNLRGARADTQYF.